Shown below are 22 T cell receptor beta chains from a single sample sequenced in a study of T cells in localized non-small cell lung cancer. Measured with immunoSEQ multiplex PCR; TCRdb has only the in-frame clones, and not every one. The sample lists tens of thousands of clones, 75% to 90% occurring once. The source was peripheral blood mononuclear cells, collected before any cancer treatment. These receptor sequences come from a man aged 40-75 years with stage III lung adenocarcinoma.

The chain joins TRBV18 to TRBJ2-3, with TRBD1 matching over 9 bases. CDR1 KGHSH and CDR2 LQKENI come from the germline V gene. V shed 3 bases, J shed 3 bases, and the junction held 7 bases outside the gene matches. This CDR3 comprises 16 residues. The CDR3 region is CASSPNRGRGTDTQYF. The CDR3 DNA follows: TGTGCCAGCTCACCCAACAGGGGGCGAGGTACAGATACGCAGTATTTT.

The chain is built from TRBV4-2 and TRBJ2-5; 13 bases agree with TRBD2. Germline V gene lookup returns CDR1 LGHNA and CDR2 YNFKEQ. Trimming at V came to 3 bases and at J to 14 bases, leaving 12 bases not matched to a gene. The CDR3 contains 15 residues. The chain's CDR3 is CASSQGTSGGAQVYF. In nucleotides, the CDR3 is TGTGCCAGCAGCCAGGGAACTAGCGGGGGGGCCCAAGTCTACTTC.

The V and J genes are TRBV4-1 and TRBJ1-1, with 11 positions matching TRBD1. V lost 8 bases to trimming and J lost 3 bases; unmatched junction nucleotides: 2. Germline loops: CDR1 MGHRA, CDR2 YSYEKL. CDR3 size: 13 residues. The chain's CDR3 is CASSDRGHTEAFF. The DNA of the CDR3 is TGCGCCAGCTCGGACAGGGGGCACACTGAAGCTTTCTTT.

This clone was observed once. The J gene is TRBJ1-2, the V gene TRBV2; D gene unclear. Germline V lookup: CDR1 SNHLY, CDR2 FYNNEI. This CDR3 contains 11 residues. Trimming cost V 4 bases and J 5 bases, with 5 bases left between them. The CDR3 DNA reads as TGTGCCAGCAGTGGCGAGTATGGCTACACCTTC. Translated, it gives CASSGEYGYTF.

V usage is TRBV19 and J usage is TRBJ2-3; 14 bases are a match to TRBD2. V shed 7 bases and J 0 bases; nucleotides not matched to a gene: 9. There are 18 residues in the CDR3. In germline, CDR1 is LNHDA, CDR2 SQIVND (reference sequence). The CDR3 bases are TGTGCCAGTAAACTCCGGACTAGCGGGGGGTATAGCACAGATACGCAGTATTTT. It encodes CASKLRTSGGYSTDTQYF.

The chain has TRBV6-6 and TRBJ1-2; D gene unclear. Germline-derived CDR1 and CDR2 are MNHNY and SVGAGI (reference sequence). CDR3 length: 14 residues. V lost 6 bases and J lost 4, with 15 bases in between. CDR3 region: CASRTQSPSYGYTF. CDR3 nucleotides: TGTGCCAGCAGGACACAGTCCCCCAGCTATGGCTACACCTTC.

This clone appeared once. The V gene is TRBV7-2, the J gene TRBJ2-3, with D possibly being TRBD1 (6 bases). The CDR3 sequence is 14 residues long. V was pared by 5 bases and J by 5 bases, with 14 bases between. In germline, CDR1 is SGHTA, CDR2 FQGNSA. The CDR3 region is CASSPGQPQDTQYF. CDR3 DNA: TGTGCCAGCAGCCCCGGACAGCCCCAAGATACGCAGTATTTT.

The chain combines TRBV27 with TRBJ2-3, with TRBD2 identical over 9 bases. The germline V gene encodes CDR1 MNHEY and CDR2 SMNVEV (reference sequence). The CDR3 runs 16 residues. Trimming cost V 5 bases and J 3 bases; bases outside gene matches: 9. CDR3 nucleotide sequence: TGTGCCAGCAGTCGCGCGCGGGGGGGCCGGACAGATACGCAGTATTTT. This codes for CASSRARGGRTDTQYF.

This sequence joins TRBV14 and TRBJ1-5; TRBD1 matches 9 bases. The CDR3 is 15 amino acids. CDR1 is SGHDN and CDR2 is FVKESK in the germline V gene. J gave up 6 bases and V 5 bases, and 8 bases lay outside the gene matches. The CDR3 DNA is TGTGCCAGCAGCTACGACAGGGGGGGAAGTCAGCCCCAGCATTTT. This encodes CASSYDRGGSQPQHF.

V gene TRBV30 combines with J gene TRBJ1-2, with D maybe TRBD1 (5 bases). CDR3 length: 15 residues. V was trimmed by 0 bases and J by 4 bases, leaving 15 bases between them. Germline CDR1 is GTSNPN and CDR2 is SVGIG (reference sequence). The CDR3 region is CAWSVPRGGGYGYTF. As DNA, the CDR3 is TGTGCCTGGAGTGTACCTCGTGGGGGAGGCTATGGCTACACCTTC.

V usage is TRBV6-1 and J usage is TRBJ1-2; the match to TRBD1 covers 8 bases. CDR1 and CDR2 from the germline V gene are MNHNS and SASEGT. The CDR3 consists of 15 residues. The V and J ends lost 2 bases and 5 bases, in that order; junction bases with no gene match: 7. DNA of the CDR3: TGTGCCAGCAGTGAAAGAGGGGACAGGTTTTATGGCTACACCTTC. The encoded protein is CASSERGDRFYGYTF.

The chain links TRBV5-1 to TRBJ1-1; D gene unclear. Germline CDR1 is SGHRS and CDR2 is YFSETQ. This CDR3 is 14 amino acids long. Trimming shortened V by 3 bases and J by 4 bases, and 13 bases separated the two germline ends. The CDR3, as DNA: TGCGCCAGCAGCTCAGACGTTAGGAGCACTGAAGCTTTCTTT. Translating it yields CASSSDVRSTEAFF.

V and J are TRBV7-2 and TRBJ2-1; 8 nucleotides agree with TRBD2. This CDR3 is 15 amino acids long. Germline CDR1 reads SGHTA; CDR2 reads FQGNSA. The ends lost 1 base at V and 7 bases at J; junction bases unmatched: 6. The CDR3 sequence: CASSLVGGAANEQFF. The CDR3 DNA reads TGTGCCAGCAGCTTAGTCGGGGGGGCAGCGAATGAGCAGTTCTTC.

The V call is TRBV5-1, the J call TRBJ1-5; perhaps TRBD1 as D (6 bases). CDR1 is SGHRS and CDR2 is YFSETQ in the germline V gene. Trimming left V 4 bases short and J 4 bases short, with 9 bases between. CDR3 length equals 13 residues. The DNA for the CDR3 is TGCGCCAGCAGCACCACAGGGAATCAGCCCCAGCATTTT. It encodes CASSTTGNQPQHF.

This chain links TRBV27 with TRBJ1-6, with TRBD1 matching 7 bases. The germline CDR1 and CDR2 sequences are MNHEY and SMNVEV (reference sequence). V shed 7 bases, J shed 2 bases, and the junction held 5 bases outside the gene matches. This CDR3 has 15 residues. The CDR3: CASKGANPYNSPLHF. For the CDR3, the DNA is TGTGCCAGCAAGGGGGCAAATCCCTATAATTCACCCCTCCACTTT.

The chain links TRBV7-2 to TRBJ1-4; 7 nucleotides line up with TRBD1. Germline CDR1 and CDR2: SGHTA and FQGNSA. This CDR3 has 16 amino acids. With 5 bases clipped from V and 5 bases from J, the junction kept 11 bases outside the gene matches. CDR3 region: CASSPRKTGWNEKLFF. The CDR3 coding sequence is TGTGCCAGCAGCCCAAGAAAGACAGGGTGGAATGAAAAACTGTTTTTT. Full variable domain (remainder filled in from reference TRBV7-2 and TRBJ1-4): GAGVSQSPSNKVTEKGKDVELRCDPISGHTALYWYRQSLGQGLEFLIYFQGNSAPDKSGLPSDRFSAERTGGSVSTLTIQRTQQEDSAVYLCASSPRKTGWNEKLFFGSGTQLSVL.

V usage is TRBV5-1 and J usage is TRBJ1-6; the D is unclear. CDR3 length equals 17 residues. Germline V gene data show CDR1 as SGHRS and CDR2 as YFSETQ. V dropped 4 bases and J dropped 5 bases, with 19 bases sitting between them. The CDR3 nucleotides read TGCGCCAGCAGCCGTAGCGAACGGGCTCTGCATAATTCACCCCTCCACTTT. Protein: CASSRSERALHNSPLHF.

This rearrangement joins TRBV7-2 to TRBJ1-1; D remains ambiguous. CDR3 length equals 14 residues. Per the germline V gene, CDR1 is SGHTA and CDR2 is FQGNSA. Trimming cost V 4 bases and J 0 bases, with 9 bases left between them. DNA of the CDR3: TGTGCCAGCAGCTCCGAACAGATGAACACTGAAGCTTTCTTT. Its protein product is CASSSEQMNTEAFF. Full variable domain (missing parts from reference TRBV7-2 and TRBJ1-1): GAGVSQSPSNKVTEKGKDVELRCDPISGHTALYWYRQSLGQGLEFLIYFQGNSAPDKSGLPSDRFSAERTGGSVSTLTIQRTQQEDSAVYLCASSSEQMNTEAFFGQGTRLTVV.

This clone was recorded once. The chain's CDR3 is CATSRGQGEFYGYTF. The CDR3 DNA is TGTGCCACCAGCAGGGGACAGGGGGAATTTTATGGCTACACCTTC. The V call is TRBV15, the J call TRBJ1-2; 11 nucleotides align to TRBD1. The CDR3 totals 15 residues. The trim removed 3 bases at V and 5 bases at J, leaving 5 bases unmatched. Germline V gene sequence: CDR1 LNHNV, CDR2 YYDKDF (reference sequence).

This clone appeared a single time. CDR3: CASGYTTGFLTGELFF. CDR3 bases: TGTGCTAGTGGTTACACGACAGGGTTCCTCACCGGGGAGCTGTTTTTT. The chain combines TRBV12-5 with TRBJ2-2; 7 bases are a match to TRBD1. Germline V CDR1 and CDR2: LGHNT, FRNRAP. The length of the CDR3 is 16 residues. V gave up 4 bases and J gave up 4 bases; unmatched junction bases: 9.

The CDR3 sequence is CASSPRGGSYEQYF. CDR3 coding DNA: TGTGCCAGCAGCCCCAGGGGGGGCTCCTACGAGCAGTACTTC. The gene calls are TRBV14 and TRBJ2-7; D assignment may be TRBD1 or TRBD2 (7 bases each). V gave up 4 bases and J gave up 0 bases, with 10 bases separating them. Germline V gene sequence: CDR1 SGHDN, CDR2 FVKESK. The CDR3 length is 14 residues.

V is TRBV5-8 and J is TRBJ2-1; tentatively, D is TRBD1 or TRBD2 (5 bases each). Deletions cut 6 bases from V and 4 bases from J, with 17 bases between. The CDR3 consists of 15 residues. Germline CDR1 and CDR2: SGHTS and YDEGEE. The CDR3 DNA is TGTGCCAGCAACCGGTGGGGGTCGTCTTACAATGAGCAGTTCTTC. Translation gives CASNRWGSSYNEQFF.